One T cell receptor beta chain is described in this entry. Germline CDR1 MGHRA, CDR2 YSYEKL. This CDR3 has 16 amino acids. V was pared by 1 base and J by 3 bases, with 6 bases of the junction left unmatched. This table comes from immunoSEQ multiplex PCR, and its TCRdb copy is limited to in-frame clones, with some not included. The sample carries around 40,000 clones, 90% recorded once. The record originates from a study of T cell changes during pregnancy in multiple sclerosis. The receptor was derived from a female donor in good health, enrolled as a control in a pregnancy study. The rearrangement links TRBV4-1 to TRBJ2-1; the match to TRBD1 covers 7 bases. Specimen: CD4+ T cells from peripheral blood mononuclear cells, collected in the first trimester of pregnancy. The CDR3 bases are TGCGCCAGCAGCCAAGGAAGGACAGGTCTCTACAATGAGCAGTTCTTC. Protein sequence: CASSQGRTGLYNEQFF.